Listed here are 2 T cell receptor beta chains from one sample, sequenced in a study of T cell responses to AZD1222 COVID-19 vaccine. Using immunoSEQ multiplex PCR, the repertoire was profiled, and TCRdb retains in-frame clones only, with some absent. The table includes more than 95,000 clones, around nine tenths detected once. The sequenced sample was peripheral blood, obtained on day 0 of AZD1222 vaccination. The receptors come from an adult in good health.

The rearrangement joins TRBV5-1 to TRBJ1-5; D unresolved. The CDR3 length is 18 residues. The V gene's germline CDR1 is SGHRS and CDR2 YFSETQ. V was pared by 4 bases and J by 0 bases, with 20 bases between. The CDR3 bases are TGCGCCAGCAGCCGGGTGATATTGGGCGGCAATAGCAATCAGCCCCAGCATTTT. Its protein product is CASSRVILGGNSNQPQHF.

V gene TRBV19 combines with J gene TRBJ1-3, with D unresolved. The CDR3 is 16 amino acids. Germline-derived CDR1 and CDR2 are LNHDA and SQIVND (reference sequence). Deletions cut 6 bases from V and 3 bases from J, with 18 bases between. The CDR3 region has the DNA TGTGCCAGTAGGATTTCGCCCGGCTGGGGTGGAAACACCATATATTTT. It yields the protein CASRISPGWGGNTIYF.